This T cell receptor (beta chain) was recorded in a study of Graves' ophthalmopathy and Graves' hyperthyroidism. About this clonotype: Its antigen remains unidentified. One end of the junction varies from germline; a read error may be responsible.

TCR beta CDR3 regions were amplified from RNA transcripts. First-round RT-PCR used HTBI primers; second-round multiplex PCR followed. In TCRdb, the multiplex PCR reads were re-called with MiXCR into one record per CDR3 protein. The data show about 48,000 distinct CDR3 sequences, around 50% seen once. General study points: Detected in blood as well were most expanded thyroid clonotypes with frequency above 0.001.

The clonotype originates from an adult man with Graves' ophthalmopathy. Sequenced material: peripheral blood.

The CDR3: CASSLMAGQETQYF. For the CDR3, the DNA is TGTGCTAGCAGCTTAATGGCAGGCCAAGAGACCCAGTACTTC. The rearrangement joins TRBV7-7 to TRBJ2-5; D gene ambiguous. CDR1 is SSHAT, CDR2 FNYEAQ, per germline (reference sequence). The CDR3 sequence is 14 residues long. The whole variable domain, filled in from reference TRBV7-7 and TRBJ2-5, reads GAGVSQSPRYKVTKRGQDVTLRCDPISSHATLYWYQQALGQGPEFLTYFNYEAQPDKSGLPSDRFSAERPEGSISTLTIQRTEQRDSAMYRCASSLMAGQETQYFGPGTRLLVL.